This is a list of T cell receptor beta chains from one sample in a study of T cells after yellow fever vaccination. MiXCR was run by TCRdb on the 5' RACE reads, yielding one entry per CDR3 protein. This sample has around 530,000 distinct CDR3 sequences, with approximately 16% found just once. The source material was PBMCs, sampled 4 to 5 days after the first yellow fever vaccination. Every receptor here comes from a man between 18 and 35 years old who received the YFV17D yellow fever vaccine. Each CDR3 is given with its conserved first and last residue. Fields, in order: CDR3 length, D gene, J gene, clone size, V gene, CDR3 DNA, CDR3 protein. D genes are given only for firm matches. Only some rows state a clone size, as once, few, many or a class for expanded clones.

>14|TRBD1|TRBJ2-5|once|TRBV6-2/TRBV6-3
TGTGCCAGCAGTTATAGGGGGCTACAAGAGACCCAGTACTTC
CASSYRGLQETQYF
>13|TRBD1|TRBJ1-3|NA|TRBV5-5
TGTGCCAGCAGGGGGACAGAGATGAACACCATATATTTT
CASRGTEMNTIYF
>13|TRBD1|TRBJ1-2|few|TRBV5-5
TGTGCCAGCAGCACAACAGGGGGCGGAGGCTACACCTTC
CASSTTGGGGYTF
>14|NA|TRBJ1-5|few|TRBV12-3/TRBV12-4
TGTGCCAGCAGTCTGACCTTGGGAGGGCAGCCCCAGCATTTT
CASSLTLGGQPQHF
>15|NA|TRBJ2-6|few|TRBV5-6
TGTGCCAGCAGCCCCATGGGCTCTGGGGCCAACGTCCTGACTTTC
CASSPMGSGANVLTF
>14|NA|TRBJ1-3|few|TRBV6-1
TGTGCCAGCAGTCAGGACAGTACTGGAAACACCATATATTTT
CASSQDSTGNTIYF
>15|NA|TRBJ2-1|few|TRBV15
TGTGCCACCGAGACAGGCCTTGGGGTCTACAATGAGCAGTTCTTC
CATETGLGVYNEQFF
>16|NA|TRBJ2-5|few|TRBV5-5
TGTGCCAGCAGCTTGAAGGACCGCCGACCCCAAGAGACCCAGTACTTC
CASSLKDRRPQETQYF
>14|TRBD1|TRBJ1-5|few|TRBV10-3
TGTGCCATCAGTGTAACAGGGGCGGGACAGCCCCAGCATTTT
CAISVTGAGQPQHF
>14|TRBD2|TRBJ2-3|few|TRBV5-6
TGTGCCAGCGGGTTAGCGGGGAGCACAGATACGCAGTATTTT
CASGLAGSTDTQYF
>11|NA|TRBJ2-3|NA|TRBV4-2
TGTGCCAGCAGCCAGAAGGATACGCAGTATTTT
CASSQKDTQYF
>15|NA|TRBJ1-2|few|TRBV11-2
TGTGCCAGCAGCTTAACGGCAGGGTTGTCCTATGGCTACACCTTC
CASSLTAGLSYGYTF
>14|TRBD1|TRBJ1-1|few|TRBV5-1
TGCGCCAGCAGGTATCAGGGGGGGAACACTGAAGCTTTCTTT
CASRYQGGNTEAFF
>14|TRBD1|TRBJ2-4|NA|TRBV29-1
TGCAGCGTACCGGGACAGGGAGTCGAAAACATTCAGTACTTC
CSVPGQGVENIQYF
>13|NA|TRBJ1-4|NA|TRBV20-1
TGCAGTGGCAGGCCGAGACCAAATGAAAAACTGTTTTTT
CSGRPRPNEKLFF
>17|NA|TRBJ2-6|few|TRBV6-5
TGTGCCAGCAGTTATCTACTGCGGCTTTCTGGGGCCAACGTCCTGACTTTC
CASSYLLRLSGANVLTF
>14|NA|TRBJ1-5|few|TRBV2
TGTGCCAGCAGGGAGAGGGCGGGCAATCAGCCCCAGCATTTT
CASRERAGNQPQHF
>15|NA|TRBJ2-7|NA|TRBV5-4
TGTGCCAGCAGCTTGGATGTAAACTGGAGCTACGAGCAGTACTTC
CASSLDVNWSYEQYF
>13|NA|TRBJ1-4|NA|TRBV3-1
TGTGCCAGCAGCCAGGAAGGGAGCGAAAAACTGTTTTTT
CASSQEGSEKLFF
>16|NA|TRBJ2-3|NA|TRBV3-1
TGTGCCAGCAGCCGACTCCCGGGACTGACGGGGGATACGCAGTATTTT
CASSRLPGLTGDTQYF
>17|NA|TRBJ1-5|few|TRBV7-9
TGTGCCAGCAGCTTAGGTGTTACAGGGTACGGCAATCAGCCCCAGCATTTT
CASSLGVTGYGNQPQHF
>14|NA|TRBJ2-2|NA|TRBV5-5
TGTGCCAGCAGCCTCGGGATCTTCTGCGGGGAGCTGTTTTTT
CASSLGIFCGELFF
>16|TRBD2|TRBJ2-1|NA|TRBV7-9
TGTGCCAGCAGCTCCTACGGGGGGGGGGTCTACAATGAGCAGTTCTTC
CASSSYGGGVYNEQFF
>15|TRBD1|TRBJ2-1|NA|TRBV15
TGTGCCACCAGTCACGACAGGGAATACTACAATGAGCAGTTCTTC
CATSHDREYYNEQFF
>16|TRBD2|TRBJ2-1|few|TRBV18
TGTGCCAGCTCAGGACTAGCTGGTATGTCCTACAATGAGCAGTTCTTC
CASSGLAGMSYNEQFF
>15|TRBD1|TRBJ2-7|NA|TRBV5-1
TGCGCCAGCAGCTTGGCAACAGGGGTAGCGTACGAGCAGTACTTC
CASSLATGVAYEQYF
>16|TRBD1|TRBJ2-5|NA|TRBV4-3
TGCGCCAGCAGCCAACGGACAGGGGGCCTCCAAGAGACCCAGTACTTC
CASSQRTGGLQETQYF
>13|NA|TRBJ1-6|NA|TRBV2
TGTGCCAGCAGTGGTCCGGGGGTAACACCCCTCCACTTT
CASSGPGVTPLHF
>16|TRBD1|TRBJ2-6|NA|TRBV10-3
TGTGCCAGTCTACAGGGGGCCAACTCTGGGGCCAACGTCCTGACTTTC
CASLQGANSGANVLTF
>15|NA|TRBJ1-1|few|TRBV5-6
TGTGCCAGCAGCCCGGACCCGGACGTGAGAACTGAAGCTTTCTTT
CASSPDPDVRTEAFF
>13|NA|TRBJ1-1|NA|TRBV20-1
TGCAGTGCTAACACAGGGAAGAACACTGAAGCTTTCTTT
CSANTGKNTEAFF
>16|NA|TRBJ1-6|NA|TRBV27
TGTGCCAGCAGTTTATTAGTCGGAACAGCTAATTCACCCCTCCACTTT
CASSLLVGTANSPLHF
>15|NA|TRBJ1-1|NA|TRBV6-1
TGTGCCAGCAGTCCAGGGCGCGGGCCCCTTACCGAAGCTTTCTTT
CASSPGRGPLTEAFF
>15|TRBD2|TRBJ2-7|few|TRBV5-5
TGTGCCAGCAGCAGTCTAGCGGGGGATTCCTACGAGCAGTACTTC
CASSSLAGDSYEQYF
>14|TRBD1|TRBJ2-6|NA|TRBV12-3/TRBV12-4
TGTGCCAGCAGGGGGACAGACGGGGCCAACGTCCTGACTTTC
CASRGTDGANVLTF
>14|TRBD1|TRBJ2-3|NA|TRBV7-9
TGTGCCAGCAGCTTGAGAGGGGGCCCAGATACGCAGTATTTT
CASSLRGGPDTQYF
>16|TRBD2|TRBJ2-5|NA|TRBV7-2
TGTGCCAGCAGCATCATTAGCGGGGGCTGGAGGGAGACCCAGTACTTC
CASSIISGGWRETQYF
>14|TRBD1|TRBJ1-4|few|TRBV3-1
TGTGCCAGCAGCCAGCGCACAGGGGTCGAAAAACTGTTTTTT
CASSQRTGVEKLFF
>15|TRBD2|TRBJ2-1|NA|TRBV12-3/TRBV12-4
TGTGCCAGCAGTCATACTAGCGGGGGGGCAGATGAGCAGTTCTTC
CASSHTSGGADEQFF
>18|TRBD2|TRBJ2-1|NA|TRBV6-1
TGTGCCAGCAGCGACAGCGGGACCCAGCTCCCCTCCTACAATGAGCAGTTCTTC
CASSDSGTQLPSYNEQFF
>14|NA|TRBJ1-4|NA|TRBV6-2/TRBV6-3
TGTGCCAGCAGTAGAGAGCGGACAAGTGAAAAACTGTTTTTT
CASSRERTSEKLFF
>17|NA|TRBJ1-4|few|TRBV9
TGTGCCAGCAGCGCTTCGGGGGCGGTAAATCTTGCTGAAAAACTGTTTTTT
CASSASGAVNLAEKLFF
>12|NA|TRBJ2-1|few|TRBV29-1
TGCAGCGTTAGGGGAGAGGGGAATGAGCAGTTCTTC
CSVRGEGNEQFF
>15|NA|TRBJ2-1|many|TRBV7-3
TGTGCCAGCAGCTTTAGAGGGGGACAAACCAATGAGCAGTTCTTC
CASSFRGGQTNEQFF
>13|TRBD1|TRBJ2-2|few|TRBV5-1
TGCGCCAGCAGGACAGGGTACACCGGGGAGCTGTTTTTT
CASRTGYTGELFF
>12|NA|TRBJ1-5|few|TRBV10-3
TGTGCCATCTCCGAGGGGCCTCAGCCCCAGCATTTT
CAISEGPQPQHF
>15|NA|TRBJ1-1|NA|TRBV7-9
TGTGCCAGCAGCGCCCGGCGAGAGGTAGGCACTGAAGCTTTCTTT
CASSARREVGTEAFF
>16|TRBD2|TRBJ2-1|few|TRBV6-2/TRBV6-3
TGTGCCAGCATCCTCGGGACTAGCGGGGGATGGAATGAGCAGTTCTTC
CASILGTSGGWNEQFF
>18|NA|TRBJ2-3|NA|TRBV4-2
TGTGCCAGCAGCCCAATCGATCCGGTCATATCAAACACAGATACGCAGTATTTT
CASSPIDPVISNTDTQYF
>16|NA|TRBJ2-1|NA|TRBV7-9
TGTGCCAGCAGCTTAGGGCGGCCCCCAGCGGCCAATGAGCAGTTCTTC
CASSLGRPPAANEQFF
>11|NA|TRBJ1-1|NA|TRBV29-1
TGCAGCGTTCTAGGGAACACTGAAGCTTTCTTT
CSVLGNTEAFF
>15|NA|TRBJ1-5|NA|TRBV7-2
TGTGCCAGCAGCTTATTGGGGGCCCGCAATCAGCCCCAGCATTTT
CASSLLGARNQPQHF
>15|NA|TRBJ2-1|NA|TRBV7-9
TGTGCCAGCAGCCTTATTCCGGCGCCCGGCAATGAGCAGTTCTTC
CASSLIPAPGNEQFF